The clone carrying this TCR beta chain was detected a few times. Here immunoSEQ multiplex PCR was the method, and the copy in TCRdb shows in-frame clones only, minus some. The sample gives a few hundred thousand clones, around 89% of which show up once; roughly 8.3% is in the top ten. This entry is derived from a study of blood T cell repertoires in COVID-19. Study overall: Sample material is recorded as cDNA or gDNA derived from T cells, B-cell-depleted T cells, or PBMCs.

Germline loops: CDR1 SGHDN, CDR2 FVKESK. The CDR3 runs 14 residues. The ends were cut back, 0 bases at V and 4 bases at J, with 9 bases in the middle. This chain uses TRBV14 with TRBJ1-1; maybe TRBD1 (6 bases). The TCR was taken from a man aged 40-50 years who had recovered from COVID-19. The sequencing input was PBMCs or T cells enriched from blood (not recorded which). For the CDR3, the DNA is TGTGCCAGCAGCCAAGAAATCAGGGGCACTGAAGCTTTCTTT. Protein: CASSQEIRGTEAFF.